The 8 T cell receptor beta chains in this list originate from one sample, sequenced in a study of blood T cell repertoires in COVID-19. This table comes from immunoSEQ multiplex PCR, and its TCRdb copy is limited to in-frame clones, with some not included. The data show hundreds of thousands of clones, with around four fifths seen just once and 15% to 20% held by the top ten. The sequenced sample was peripheral blood. The receptor set was obtained from a woman of 80 years or more with active or convalescent COVID-19.

The V and J genes are TRBV5-6 and TRBJ2-7, with no clear D. CDR1 and CDR2 (germline): SGHDT, YYEEEE. This CDR3 is 13 amino acids long. Trimming pared 4 bases from V and 2 bases from J, leaving 10 bases between. CDR3 DNA sequence: TGTGCCAGCAGCCTCGACATAACCTACGAGCAGTACTTC. Translated, it gives CASSLDITYEQYF. Supplemented by reference TRBV5-6 and TRBJ2-7, the full variable domain reads DAGVTQSPTHLIKTRGQQVTLRCSPKSGHDTVSWYQQALGQGPQFIFQYYEEEERQRGNFPDRFSGHQFPNYSSELNVNALLLGDSALYLCASSLDITYEQYFGPGTRLTVT.

V gene TRBV19 combines with J gene TRBJ2-3; 10 bases are shared with TRBD2. This CDR3 region has 14 residues. The germline gives CDR1 LNHDA, CDR2 SQIVND (reference sequence). Unmatched junction bases numbered 3, after V lost 5 bases and J lost 4 bases. CDR3 region: CASSPLAGSDTQYF. CDR3 in DNA: TGTGCCAGTAGTCCACTAGCGGGATCAGATACGCAGTATTTT.

Only one count was recorded for this clone. This chain joins TRBV4-1 and TRBJ1-1; 7 positions agree with TRBD1. V lost 3 bases to trimming and J lost 4 bases; unmatched junction nucleotides: 8. This CDR3 comprises 15 residues. The germline V gene has CDR1 MGHRA and CDR2 YSYEKL. CDR3 nucleotide sequence: TGCGCCAGCAGCCAGGAGGGGGCGCGGGGCACTGAAGCTTTCTTT. Protein product: CASSQEGARGTEAFF.

The chain couples TRBV5-1 to TRBJ1-1, with 8 bases matching TRBD1. This CDR3 has 16 residues. J gave up 1 base and V 4 bases, and 9 bases lay outside the gene matches. The germline gives CDR1 SGHRS, CDR2 YFSETQ. The CDR3 sequence is CASSPDRGLENTEAFF. For the CDR3, the DNA is TGCGCCAGCAGCCCCGACAGGGGATTGGAGAACACTGAAGCTTTCTTT.

This CDR3 reads CASSHTPSSYNEQFF. The CDR3 nucleotides read TGTGCCAGCAGCCACACTCCCTCCTCCTACAATGAGCAGTTCTTC. The chain joins TRBV14 to TRBJ2-1; D gene ambiguous. CDR3 length: 15 residues. CDR1 SGHDN and CDR2 FVKESK come from the germline V gene. The ends were cut back, 3 bases at V and 0 bases at J, with 9 bases in the middle.

The V gene is TRBV29-1, the J gene TRBJ1-5; tentative D call: TRBD1 (5 bases). The V and J ends lost 4 bases and 4 bases respectively, with 8 bases between them. CDR3 size: 12 residues. Germline CDR1 and CDR2: SQVTM and ANQGSEA. The CDR3 sequence is CSVAGPNQPQHF. The CDR3 bases are TGCAGCGTTGCAGGGCCTAATCAGCCCCAGCATTTT.

This clone was found once. The chain carries TRBV14 and TRBJ2-3, with D perhaps TRBD1 (6 bases). Trimming shortened V by 6 bases and J by 5 bases, and 18 bases separated the two germline ends. Germline values: CDR1 SGHDN, CDR2 FVKESK. The CDR3 is 15 residues long. This CDR3 reads CASRITGRGGDTQYF. CDR3 nucleotides: TGTGCCAGCAGGATAACAGGGCGTGGTGGAGATACGCAGTATTTT.

J is TRBJ2-7 and V is TRBV18; 10 bases line up with TRBD2. The germline V gene encodes CDR1 KGHSH and CDR2 LQKENI. CDR3 length: 16 amino acids. V lost 4 bases and J lost 7; bases outside the gene matches: 13. The CDR3 sequence: CASSQVLAGVRGEQYF. DNA for the CDR3: TGTGCCAGCTCACAGGTGCTAGCGGGGGTGCGAGGGGAGCAGTACTTC.